The 15 T cell receptor beta chains below come from one sample, sequenced in a study of shared clonotypes between healthy human individuals. The naive CD8 fraction comprised CD45RO-negative cells positively selected for CCR7 and excluded terminally differentiated effector memory CD45RA+ cells. This table comes from immunoSEQ multiplex PCR, and its TCRdb copy is limited to in-frame clones, with some not included. Of about 2 million clones listed, about 95% are singletons. Sequencing input: naive CD8+ T cells sorted from blood. The source of these receptors is a man aged 18 to 29 in good health.

This clone occurred once. The CDR3 reads CASSPWTHQPQHF. The DNA for the CDR3 is TGTGCCAGCAGTCCGTGGACCCATCAGCCCCAGCATTTT. The V and J genes are TRBV6-5 and TRBJ1-5; D remains ambiguous. Germline CDR1 is MNHEY and CDR2 is SVGAGI. V shed 5 bases and J shed 5 bases, with 10 bases lying between them. The CDR3 totals 13 residues.

The chain recombines TRBV19 with TRBJ1-5; TRBD1 is a possible D gene (6 bases). V was pared by 7 bases and J by 0 bases, with 13 bases between. Per germline, CDR1 LNHDA and CDR2 SQIVND (reference sequence). The CDR3 covers 15 residues. The CDR3 spells CASIPQGHSNQPQHF. The CDR3 region has the DNA TGTGCCAGTATCCCCCAGGGACATAGCAATCAGCCCCAGCATTTT. Together with reference TRBV19 and TRBJ1-5, the CDR3 gives the full variable domain: DGGITQSPKYLFRKEGQNVTLSCEQNLNHDAMYWYRQDPGQGLRLIYYSQIVNDFQKGDIAEGYSVSREKKESFPLTVTSAQKNPTAFYLCASIPQGHSNQPQHFGDGTRLSIL.

The V call is TRBV18, the J call TRBJ1-5; possibly TRBD1 for D (6 bases). CDR3 size: 14 residues. Germline-derived CDR1 and CDR2 are KGHSH and LQKENI. V lost 4 bases and J 8 bases, leaving 15 bases between the germline ends. The CDR3 nucleotides are TGTGCCAGCTCACAAGGGGGGGGTGATGAGCCCCAGCATTTT. It translates to CASSQGGGDEPQHF.

V gene TRBV5-4 combines with J gene TRBJ2-5; possible D gene TRBD1, 6 bases. In germline, CDR1 is SGHNT, CDR2 YYREEE (reference sequence). The ends were cut back, 4 bases at V and 5 bases at J, with 9 bases in the middle. The CDR3 has 12 amino acids. CDR3 protein: CASSQGHETQYF. In DNA form, the CDR3 reads TGTGCCAGCAGCCAGGGACACGAGACCCAGTACTTC.

The V gene is TRBV6-5, the J gene TRBJ2-1; 7 positions match TRBD2. V trimming: 0 bases; J trimming: 7 bases; junction bases outside the gene matches: 6. The CDR3 totals 15 residues. Germline V gives CDR1 MNHEY, CDR2 SVGAGI. The CDR3 nucleotides are TGTGCCAGCAGTTACTCGACGATAGCGGGTAATGAGCAGTTCTTC. Translation: CASSYSTIAGNEQFF.

This clone was detected once. The chain carries TRBV6-5 and TRBJ1-2; a possible D gene is TRBD1 (6 bases). Per germline, CDR1 MNHEY and CDR2 SVGAGI. The CDR3 consists of 14 residues. The V end lost 10 bases, the J end lost 1 base, and 16 bases lay between the germline ends. In nucleotides, the CDR3 is TGTGCCACCTCAAAAGGGGGGATTAACTATGGCTACACCTTC. It codes for CATSKGGINYGYTF.

The chain has TRBV5-6 and TRBJ2-3; maybe TRBD2 (6 bases). There are 15 residues in the CDR3. Germline CDR1 SGHDT, CDR2 YYEEEE. The germline V and J ends were trimmed by 1 base and 0 bases, with 9 bases remaining between them. The CDR3 nucleotides are TGTGCCAGCAGCTTGACGGGAGCTAGCACAGATACGCAGTATTTT. This codes for CASSLTGASTDTQYF.

As regards this clone: Within the sample, other DNA sequences also encode this same CDR3. The chain recombines TRBV9 with TRBJ2-7; 7 positions agree with TRBD1. J was trimmed by 3 bases and V by 0 bases; bases with no gene match: 6. The length of the CDR3 is 15 residues. Germline assignment: CDR1 SGDLS and CDR2 YYNGEE. CDR3 coding DNA: TGTGCCAGCAGCGTAGCTTCCGGGACAGTCTACGAGCAGTACTTC. Translated: CASSVASGTVYEQYF.

Worth noting for this clone: Other DNA sequences in this specimen translate into the identical CDR3. The CDR3 DNA is TGTGCCAGCAGTTTATTGGGCTTAGCTGGCGATACGCAGTATTTT. Amino acids: CASSLLGLAGDTQYF. This chain joins TRBV27 and TRBJ2-3, with D unresolved. Germline assignment: CDR1 MNHEY and CDR2 SMNVEV (reference sequence). There are 15 residues in the CDR3. V shed 1 base and J shed 6 bases, with 14 bases lying between them.

This clone has only one observation. V is TRBV7-6 and J is TRBJ2-1, with D possibly TRBD2 on 6 matching bases. This CDR3 is 17 amino acids long. The V and J ends lost 1 base and 4 bases respectively, with 17 bases between them. Germline values: CDR1 SGHVS, CDR2 FNYEAQ. The CDR3 loop reads CASSLGDPGTSYNEQFF. The CDR3 region has the DNA TGTGCCAGCAGCTTAGGGGATCCTGGGACTTCATACAATGAGCAGTTCTTC.

V is TRBV5-6 and J is TRBJ1-1; no firm D call. There are 14 residues in the CDR3. Germline CDR1 and CDR2: SGHDT and YYEEEE. Trimming took off 4 bases at V and 5 bases at J, with 15 bases between the two ends. CDR3 coding DNA: TGTGCCAGCAGCATAGGGAGCTCTTGGACTGAAGCTTTCTTT. The encoded protein is CASSIGSSWTEAFF.

This sequence joins TRBV9 and TRBJ2-3, with unresolved D. CDR1 and CDR2 (germline): SGDLS, YYNGEE. The germline V and J ends were trimmed by 0 bases and 3 bases, with 8 bases remaining between them. This CDR3 contains 14 residues. CDR3 DNA sequence: TGTGCCAGCAGCGTAGCTCCGGTGACAGATACGCAGTATTTT. The encoded protein is CASSVAPVTDTQYF.

The chain couples TRBV7-9 to TRBJ2-6; D is ambiguous. The V gene's germline CDR1 is SEHNR and CDR2 FQNEAQ (reference sequence). This CDR3 is built from 15 residues. V was trimmed by 5 bases and J by 0 bases, leaving 8 bases between them. CDR3 sequence reads: CASSPWDSGANVLTF. CDR3 DNA: TGTGCCAGCAGCCCATGGGACTCTGGGGCCAACGTCCTGACTTTC. Full variable domain (rest looked up from reference TRBV7-9 and TRBJ2-6): DTGVSQNPRHKITKRGQNVTFRCDPISEHNRLYWYRQTLGQGPEFLTYFQNEAQLEKSRLLSDRFSAERPKGSFSTLEIQRTEQGDSAMYLCASSPWDSGANVLTFGAGSRLTVL.

J is TRBJ1-1 and V is TRBV11-3; 12 nucleotides line up with TRBD1. Per the germline V gene, CDR1 is SGHNT and CDR2 is YENEEA. V shed 1 base and J 1 base; nucleotides not matched to a gene: 7. This CDR3 contains 18 residues. In DNA, the CDR3 is TGTGCCAGCAGCTTAGGATCGGGACAGGGGGCGGGGAACACTGAAGCTTTCTTT. Amino acids: CASSLGSGQGAGNTEAFF. Filled out from reference TRBV11-3 and TRBJ1-1, the complete variable domain reads EAGVVQSPRYKIIEKKQPVAFWCNPISGHNTLYWYLQNLGQGPELLIRYENEEAVDDSQLPKDRFSAERLKGVDSTLKIQPAELGDSAVYLCASSLGSGQGAGNTEAFFGQGTRLTVV.

V gene TRBV11-2 combines with J gene TRBJ1-4, with D tentatively TRBD1 (5 bases). Germline values: CDR1 SGHAT, CDR2 FQNNGV. V was cut by 4 bases and J by 10 bases, with 13 bases left in between. There are 13 residues in the CDR3. In DNA, the CDR3 is TGTGCCAGCAGCTGGGACGGAAGTGTAAAACTGTTTTTT. This gives the protein CASSWDGSVKLFF.